Below are 26 T cell receptor beta chains sequenced from a single sample in a study of shared clonotypes between healthy human individuals (dated by TCRdb to 2020 to 2021). The library was generated by the immunoSEQ multiplex PCR assay. The table was pulled from immuneACCESS by TCRdb, which kept in-frame rearrangements only. Such tables lose some clones; where checked, under half of the loss comes from unresolved V genes, and the rest has no known cause. In this sample the table shows some 660,000 clones, 55% to 85% of which occur a single time. Clones ranked in the top ten supply roughly 1.9% of the sample. Source material: memory CD4+ T cells sorted from blood. The sample's cell subset or site label is to be understood as: CD45RA-negative fraction. The origin of the receptors is a woman aged 30 to 39 in good health.

The chain combines TRBV7-9 with TRBJ2-7; TRBD2 aligns across 7 bases. The CDR3 runs to 14 residues. Germline CDR1 SEHNR, CDR2 FQNEAQ (reference sequence). With V trimmed by 2 bases and J by 6 bases, 7 bases remained unmatched. CDR3 sequence reads: CASSLRREGGEQYF. The CDR3 bases are TGTGCCAGCAGCTTAAGGAGGGAGGGTGGCGAGCAGTACTTC.

This chain links TRBV19 with TRBJ2-1, with 10 positions matching TRBD2. There are 17 residues in the CDR3. Trimming took 2 bases from V and 1 from J; bases not matched to a gene: 5. Germline CDR1 LNHDA, CDR2 SQIVND (reference sequence). CDR3 sequence (DNA): TGTGCCAGTAGTATACCCAGCGGGAGGGGATCCTACAATGAGCAGTTCTTC. Translated: CASSIPSGRGSYNEQFF.

The CDR3, as DNA: TGTGCCAGCAGTTTAACGGATGCGGGAGGTGGCACCGGGGAGCTGTTTTTT. Protein sequence: CASSLTDAGGGTGELFF. This chain uses TRBV28 with TRBJ2-2; 8 positions match TRBD2. V lost 2 bases, J lost 4 bases, and 9 bases stayed unmatched. CDR1 and CDR2 (germline): MDHEN, SYDVKM. This CDR3 is 17 amino acids long.

The chain combines TRBV5-1 with TRBJ2-7; a possible D gene is TRBD1 (5 bases). The CDR3 extends over 17 amino acids. V was pared by 2 bases and J by 1 base, with 19 bases between. CDR1 and CDR2 from the germline V gene are SGHRS and YFSETQ. The CDR3 reads CASSFFMGQGGSYEQYF. The CDR3 DNA follows: TGCGCCAGCAGCTTTTTCATGGGCCAGGGTGGATCCTACGAGCAGTACTTC.

The chain has TRBV5-1 and TRBJ2-1, with TRBD2 matching over 13 bases. V dropped 0 bases and J dropped 8; count of bases not matched to a gene: 11. CDR3 size: 18 residues. CDR1 SGHRS and CDR2 YFSETQ come from the germline V gene. CDR3 sequence (DNA): TGCGCCAGCAGCTTGGAGGTCCCGGGACTAGCGGGATATCATGAGCAGTTCTTC. This gives the protein CASSLEVPGLAGYHEQFF.

The CDR3 coding sequence is TGTGCCAGCAGCGGTCTCGAGGGCCATGGCACAGATACGCAGTATTTT. It codes for CASSGLEGHGTDTQYF. The genes are TRBV28 and TRBJ2-3; a possible D gene is TRBD2 (5 bases). Germline V lookup: CDR1 MDHEN, CDR2 SYDVKM. Trimming took 6 bases from V and 1 from J, leaving 17 bases between them. This CDR3 has 16 residues.

The V gene is TRBV5-1, the J gene TRBJ1-1; 8 nucleotides match TRBD1. V lost 2 bases, J lost 3 bases, and 6 bases stayed unmatched. Germline CDR1 is SGHRS and CDR2 is YFSETQ. The CDR3 runs 15 residues. The CDR3: CASSFGTGQDTEAFF. The DNA of the CDR3 is TGCGCCAGCAGCTTCGGGACAGGTCAGGACACTGAAGCTTTCTTT.

The V call is TRBV19, the J call TRBJ1-1, with D unresolved. With 8 bases removed from V and 1 base from J, the gap between germline ends came to 11 bases. Germline V gene data show CDR1 as LNHDA and CDR2 as SQIVND (reference sequence). This CDR3 region has 13 residues. The CDR3 DNA reads TGTGCCAGTTCAAAGGTTGGGAACACTGAAGCTTTCTTT. Its protein product is CASSKVGNTEAFF.

This clone was seen only once. One end of the junction is discordant with germline, which a read error may explain. The chain is built from TRBV5-1 and TRBJ1-1; possible D gene TRBD1, 5 bases. This CDR3 comprises 14 residues. Germline V lookup: CDR1 SGHRS, CDR2 YFSETQ. The CDR3, as DNA: TGCGCCAGCAGTTTGGGGGAAGGGCACACTGAAGCTTTCTTT. It specifies CASSLGEGHTEAFF.

The rearrangement uses TRBV10-1 and TRBJ2-7; D gene ambiguous. The CDR3 is 13 residues long. Deletions cut 8 bases from V and 0 bases from J, with 11 bases between. Germline V CDR1 and CDR2: WNHNN, SYGVQD (reference sequence). The CDR3: CASLSRASYEQYF. The CDR3 nucleotides read TGCGCCAGCTTATCACGGGCCTCCTACGAGCAGTACTTC.

The V and J genes are TRBV7-9 and TRBJ2-1, with 15 bases matching TRBD2. CDR3 length equals 15 residues. Trimming took 5 bases from V and 9 from J; bases not matched to a gene: 5. Germline V gene data show CDR1 as SEHNR and CDR2 as FQNEAQ (reference sequence). The CDR3 DNA is TGTGCCAGCAGCCTCGGGACTAGCGGGAGGATTGAGCAGTTCTTC. Encoded protein: CASSLGTSGRIEQFF. Using reference TRBV7-9 and TRBJ2-1 for the parts outside the CDR3, the full variable domain is DTGVSQNPRHKITKRGQNVTFRCDPISEHNRLYWYRQTLGQGPEFLTYFQNEAQLEKSRLLSDRFSAERPKGSFSTLEIQRTEQGDSAMYLCASSLGTSGRIEQFFGPGTRLTVL.

The chain joins TRBV2 to TRBJ2-7; the match to TRBD2 covers 10 bases. The V and J ends lost 7 bases and 6 bases, in that order; junction bases with no gene match: 12. This CDR3 has 15 residues. Looked up from germline, CDR1 is SNHLY and CDR2 is FYNNEI. In nucleotides, the CDR3 is TGTGCCAGCACCCCAGGGGCTAGCGGGAGTGGCGAGCAGTACTTC. Residues: CASTPGASGSGEQYF.

The J gene is TRBJ2-7, the V gene TRBV28; 12 positions match TRBD2. The germline gives CDR1 MDHEN, CDR2 SYDVKM. Trimming removed 7 bases from V and 0 bases from J; junction bases left unmatched: 1. The CDR3 sequence is 14 residues long. CDR3 sequence reads: CASKLAGGSYEQYF. Written as DNA, the CDR3 is TGTGCCAGCAAACTAGCGGGAGGCTCCTACGAGCAGTACTTC.

The chain is built from TRBV2 and TRBJ2-1; TRBD2 aligns across 7 bases. J was trimmed by 8 bases and V by 3 bases; bases with no gene match: 13. Germline V gene lookup returns CDR1 SNHLY and CDR2 FYNNEI. This CDR3 comprises 16 residues. The CDR3 is CASSDWTDLGGDEQFF. The CDR3 DNA is TGTGCCAGCAGTGACTGGACTGACCTGGGGGGGGATGAGCAGTTCTTC.

This clone occurred many times. The gene calls are TRBV7-9 and TRBJ2-5, with 15 bases aligning to TRBD2. The V segment lost 0 bases and the J segment 5 bases; nucleotides outside the gene matches: 4. This CDR3 comprises 17 residues. The germline V gene encodes CDR1 SEHNR and CDR2 FQNEAQ (reference sequence). The chain's CDR3 is CASSLARTSGRAETQYF. The CDR3 bases are TGTGCCAGCAGCTTAGCGAGGACTAGCGGGAGGGCGGAGACCCAGTACTTC. Full variable domain (remainder filled in from reference TRBV7-9 and TRBJ2-5): DTGVSQNPRHKITKRGQNVTFRCDPISEHNRLYWYRQTLGQGPEFLTYFQNEAQLEKSRLLSDRFSAERPKGSFSTLEIQRTEQGDSAMYLCASSLARTSGRAETQYFGPGTRLLVL.

The V call is TRBV29-1, the J call TRBJ1-2; TRBD1 is a possible D gene (6 bases). Germline V gene sequence: CDR1 SQVTM, CDR2 ANQGSEA. V was clipped by 4 bases and J by 4 bases, with 13 bases between them. The CDR3 covers 13 residues. The CDR3 nucleotides read TGCAGCGTTGGAACAGGGAACTCCTATGGCTACACCTTC. Its translation is CSVGTGNSYGYTF.

This clone was seen only a few times. Additional DNA sequences in this sample encode the identical CDR3. The chain carries TRBV6-5 and TRBJ2-2; D might be TRBD2 (5 bases). Trimming removed 2 bases at V and 9 bases at J, with 10 bases between. The CDR3 has 13 amino acids. The germline CDR1 and CDR2 sequences are MNHEY and SVGAGI. CDR3 region: CASSYRTGRELFF. DNA for the CDR3: TGTGCCAGCAGTTACCGGACTGGCCGGGAGCTGTTTTTT.

The chain uses TRBV27 and TRBJ2-2; the D gene could be TRBD1 or TRBD2 (5 bases each). V dropped 6 bases and J dropped 4 bases, with 9 bases sitting between them. The CDR3 loop spans 13 amino acids. Germline-derived CDR1 and CDR2 are MNHEY and SMNVEV (reference sequence). CDR3 DNA: TGTGCCAGCAGACCAGGGACCACCGGGGAGCTGTTTTTT. Its translation is CASRPGTTGELFF.

In its sample, this clone was seen once. This chain links TRBV7-9 with TRBJ2-2; 8 nucleotides align to TRBD2. The CDR3 totals 16 residues. Germline V gives CDR1 SEHNR, CDR2 FQNEAQ (reference sequence). J was trimmed by 4 bases and V by 0 bases; bases with no gene match: 4. In DNA form, the CDR3 reads TGTGCCAGCAGCTTAGCCCTAGCGGGCTTCACCGGGGAGCTGTTTTTT. Translated, it gives CASSLALAGFTGELFF.

This chain joins TRBV28 and TRBJ1-1; D remains ambiguous. The CDR3 covers 15 residues. Looked up from germline, CDR1 is MDHEN and CDR2 is SYDVKM. V dropped 2 bases and J dropped 4 bases, with 14 bases sitting between them. CDR3 region: CASSLTSPKATEAFF. In nucleotides, the CDR3 is TGTGCCAGCAGTTTAACTTCCCCAAAAGCCACTGAAGCTTTCTTT.

The chain employs TRBV4-1 and TRBJ2-1; 13 bases map to TRBD2. V lost 1 base to trimming and J lost 4 bases; unmatched junction nucleotides: 7. The length of the CDR3 is 18 residues. Germline CDR1 and CDR2: MGHRA and YSYEKL. The CDR3, as DNA: TGCGCCAGCAGCCAAGTCGGACTAGCGGGAGCGGGTTACAATGAGCAGTTCTTC. This translates into CASSQVGLAGAGYNEQFF.

The chain joins TRBV5-1 to TRBJ1-2; possibly TRBD1 for D (5 bases). CDR3 length equals 13 residues. The V and J ends lost 1 base and 6 bases respectively, with 10 bases between them. CDR1 is SGHRS and CDR2 is YFSETQ in the germline V gene. The CDR3 sequence: CASSLWGTHGYTF. CDR3 nucleotide sequence: TGCGCCAGCAGCTTGTGGGGGACCCATGGCTACACCTTC.

V is TRBV5-4 and J is TRBJ1-2; D is perhaps TRBD1 (6 bases). The CDR3 totals 14 residues. CDR1 SGHNT and CDR2 YYREEE come from the germline V gene (reference sequence). The V end lost 2 bases, the J end lost 7 bases, and 15 bases lay between the germline ends. For the CDR3, the DNA is TGTGCCAGCAGCTTAGCAGGGGCCCCTGTTGGCTACACCTTC. Translating gives CASSLAGAPVGYTF.

The chain combines TRBV18 with TRBJ2-7, with 11 nucleotides matching TRBD1. V trimming: 3 bases; J trimming: 2 bases; junction bases outside the gene matches: 3. This CDR3 has 15 amino acids. Germline V gene data show CDR1 as KGHSH and CDR2 as LQKENI. CDR3 residues: CASSPGTGGTYEQYF. The DNA of the CDR3 is TGTGCCAGCTCACCCGGGACAGGGGGAACCTACGAGCAGTACTTC.

The chain carries TRBV10-3 and TRBJ1-3; possible D gene TRBD1, 6 bases. CDR3 length: 15 amino acids. Deletions cut 6 bases from V and 0 bases from J, with 12 bases between. CDR1 and CDR2 (germline): ENHRY, SYGVKD. The CDR3 DNA reads as TGTGCCATCAGGGACAGCCACTCCTCTGGAAACACCATATATTTT. Its translation is CAIRDSHSSGNTIYF.

The chain couples TRBV6-6 to TRBJ2-1, with D possibly TRBD1 on 6 matching bases. V was pared by 6 bases and J by 7 bases, with 7 bases between. Per germline, CDR1 MNHNY and CDR2 SVGAGI (reference sequence). CDR3 length: 11 residues. CDR3: CASRQGNEQFF. Written as DNA, the CDR3 is TGTGCCAGCAGACAGGGAAATGAGCAGTTCTTC.